These 19 T cell receptor beta chains came from one sample sequenced in a study of cytomegalovirus exposure and HLA in healthy donors. The PCR was carried out with 60 Vbeta primers and 13 Jbeta primers. Assay used: immunoSEQ multiplex PCR; TCRdb lists only in-frame clones, some missing. Of 190,000 or so clones in the sample, 80% were seen once. Sequenced material: PBMCs. The receptors were gathered from a boy aged 5 to 17 in good health and CMV-seronegative.

The V call is TRBV5-6, the J call TRBJ1-2, with D possibly TRBD1 on 6 matching bases. The CDR3 has 12 residues. Trimming stripped 3 bases from V and 8 bases from J, with 11 bases between. Germline V CDR1 and CDR2: SGHDT, YYEEEE. The CDR3 DNA is TGTGCCAGCAGCTCGTGGACAGTGGGCTACACCTTC. Encoded protein: CASSSWTVGYTF.

This chain links TRBV30 with TRBJ1-1; no clear D. V gave up 1 base and J gave up 5 bases, with 5 bases separating them. This CDR3 comprises 11 residues. Germline values: CDR1 GTSNPN, CDR2 SVGIG (reference sequence). The CDR3 region has the DNA TGTGCCTGGAGTGCCCTGACTGAAGCTTTCTTT. Amino acids: CAWSALTEAFF.

V gene TRBV5-4 combines with J gene TRBJ1-2; TRBD1 is a possible D gene (5 bases). V lost 4 bases, J lost 4 bases, and 20 bases lay in between. This CDR3 has 16 amino acids. Germline lookup yields CDR1 SGHNT and CDR2 YYREEE (reference sequence). The CDR3 protein is CASSLPTAPGGYGYTF. DNA of the CDR3: TGTGCCAGCAGCCTTCCGACAGCCCCGGGCGGCTATGGCTACACCTTC.

The chain joins TRBV7-3 to TRBJ2-1; TRBD2 matches 8 bases. The ends lost 0 bases at V and 1 base at J; junction bases unmatched: 2. Germline-derived CDR1 and CDR2 are SGHTA and FQGTGA. CDR3 length: 16 amino acids. DNA of the CDR3: TGTGCCAGCAGCTTAACAGCGGGGGTTTCCTACAATGAGCAGTTCTTC. Translating it yields CASSLTAGVSYNEQFF.

The chain links TRBV30 to TRBJ1-1, with D perhaps TRBD1 (5 bases). This CDR3 spans 16 amino acids. The germline gives CDR1 GTSNPN, CDR2 SVGIG (reference sequence). Trimming took 4 bases from V and 0 from J, leaving 18 bases between them. CDR3 sequence: CAWTPTRGIVNTEAFF. As DNA, the CDR3 is TGTGCCTGGACACCCACAAGGGGCATCGTGAACACTGAAGCTTTCTTT. The variable domain in full, with the rest retrieved from reference TRBV30 and TRBJ1-1, is SQTIHQWPATLVQPVGSPLSLECTVEGTSNPNLYWYRQAAGRGLQLLFYSVGIGQISSEVPQNLSASRPQDRQFILSSKKLLLSDSGFYLCAWTPTRGIVNTEAFFGQGTRLTVV.

This clone has only a few counts. The chain carries TRBV6-5 and TRBJ1-1; TRBD1 is a possible D gene (6 bases). Germline V gene sequence: CDR1 MNHEY, CDR2 SVGAGI. V lost 0 bases and J lost 0, with 8 bases in between. The CDR3 contains 15 residues. The CDR3 DNA is TGTGCCAGCAGTTACTCTAGGACAGTGAACACTGAAGCTTTCTTT. This sequence encodes CASSYSRTVNTEAFF.

This clone turned up a few times. This chain joins TRBV9 and TRBJ2-7; TRBD1 agrees at 7 bases. The CDR3 length is 15 residues. V shed 0 bases and J 5 bases; nucleotides not matched to a gene: 8. Germline V gene sequence: CDR1 SGDLS, CDR2 YYNGEE. The CDR3 region is CASSVAIGTADEQYF. CDR3 in DNA: TGTGCCAGCAGCGTAGCGATTGGGACAGCCGACGAGCAGTACTTC.

The gene calls are TRBV7-9 and TRBJ1-2; D might be TRBD1 (5 bases). Germline values: CDR1 SEHNR, CDR2 FQNEAQ (reference sequence). V lost 1 base, J lost 6 bases, and 12 bases lay in between. The CDR3 loop spans 14 amino acids. The CDR3 sequence is CASSLGGTPDGYTF. CDR3 coding DNA: TGTGCCAGCAGCTTAGGCGGGACTCCAGATGGCTACACCTTC.

This rearrangement joins TRBV7-3 to TRBJ2-1; 9 bases are a match to TRBD2. The CDR3 has 15 amino acids. Trimming removed 5 bases from V and 7 bases from J; junction bases left unmatched: 9. Germline values: CDR1 SGHTA, CDR2 FQGTGA. CDR3 in DNA: TGTGCCAGCAGCCCCCCGGCGGGAGGGCCGAATGAGCAGTTCTTC. Translating gives CASSPPAGGPNEQFF.

This chain joins TRBV13 and TRBJ2-1; weak D call: TRBD2 (5 bases). Germline CDR1 is PRHDT and CDR2 is FYEKMQ (reference sequence). The V and J ends lost 0 bases and 8 bases respectively, with 17 bases between them. The CDR3 has 16 residues. DNA for the CDR3: TGTGCCAGCAGCTTAGGGCGGCCGGACGGACTCGATGAGCAGTTCTTC. Its protein product is CASSLGRPDGLDEQFF.

This clone was seen more than once but under ten times. This chain uses TRBV19 with TRBJ1-6, with TRBD1 matching 11 bases. Germline loops: CDR1 LNHDA, CDR2 SQIVND (reference sequence). The CDR3 length is 17 residues. In DNA form, the CDR3 reads TGTGCTACGTCGGGACAGGGGGTCATTGGGCCCAATTCACCCCTCCACTTT. This sequence encodes CATSGQGVIGPNSPLHF.

The genes are TRBV4-2 and TRBJ1-2; 11 bases match TRBD1. The CDR3 contains 14 residues. V was clipped by 1 base and J by 6 bases; unmatched bases: 1. CDR1 is LGHNA, CDR2 YNFKEQ, per germline. CDR3 DNA sequence: TGTGCCAGCAGCCAAGCGGGACAGGGGGATGGCTACACCTTC. Its protein product is CASSQAGQGDGYTF.

The chain carries TRBV29-1 and TRBJ2-2; D might be TRBD1 (6 bases). The CDR3 totals 14 residues. The V gene lost 5 bases and the J gene lost 0 bases, with 10 bases spanning the gap. Per the germline V gene, CDR1 is SQVTM and CDR2 is ANQGSEA. This CDR3 reads CSVPRGANTGELFF. The CDR3 coding sequence is TGCAGCGTTCCCAGGGGCGCGAACACCGGGGAGCTGTTTTTT.

This chain connects TRBV30 to TRBJ2-7; D unclear. The germline V gene encodes CDR1 GTSNPN and CDR2 SVGIG (reference sequence). The CDR3 loop spans 13 amino acids. The V gene lost 2 bases and the J gene lost 0 bases, with 8 bases spanning the gap. The CDR3 loop reads CAWSYAVSYEQYF. Written as DNA, the CDR3 is TGTGCCTGGAGTTACGCGGTCTCCTACGAGCAGTACTTC.

The chain has TRBV7-2 and TRBJ2-7; 9 nucleotides match TRBD1. The CDR3 has 15 amino acids. In germline, CDR1 is SGHTA, CDR2 FQGNSA. V lost 5 bases, J lost 6 bases, and 11 bases stayed unmatched. CDR3 in DNA: TGTGCCAGCAGCGCTTCCGGGACAGGGTATAGCGAGCAGTACTTC. This translates into CASSASGTGYSEQYF.

The rearrangement joins TRBV7-2 to TRBJ2-2; no clear D gene. The CDR3 runs to 12 residues. CDR1 SGHTA and CDR2 FQGNSA come from the germline V gene. Trimming left V 4 bases short and J 6 bases short, with 6 bases between. CDR3 protein: CASSSSSGELFF. The CDR3 DNA reads as TGTGCCAGCAGCTCGAGCTCCGGGGAGCTGTTTTTT.

The V and J genes are TRBV14 and TRBJ2-1; 10 positions match TRBD2. Germline V lookup: CDR1 SGHDN, CDR2 FVKESK. This CDR3 is 16 amino acids long. With V trimmed by 2 bases and J by 8 bases, 9 bases remained unmatched. The CDR3 protein is CASSQTLAGVIDEQFF. The CDR3 nucleotides read TGTGCCAGCAGCCAAACTCTAGCGGGAGTTATCGATGAGCAGTTCTTC.

The CDR3 DNA follows: TGTGCCAGCAGGCTAGGGACAGGGGGCTATGGCTACACCTTC. Protein sequence: CASRLGTGGYGYTF. V is TRBV28 and J is TRBJ1-2, with TRBD1 matching 11 bases. Germline lookup yields CDR1 MDHEN and CDR2 SYDVKM. This CDR3 spans 14 amino acids. J gave up 4 bases and V 6 bases, and 4 bases lay outside the gene matches.

The chain is built from TRBV12-5 and TRBJ1-1; perhaps TRBD1 as D (6 bases). CDR3 length: 17 residues. Germline V gene sequence: CDR1 LGHNT, CDR2 FRNRAP. V was trimmed by 0 bases and J by 0 bases, leaving 14 bases between them. The CDR3 reads CASGLVVGQGMNTEAFF. As DNA, the CDR3 is TGTGCTAGTGGTTTGGTAGTCGGGCAGGGGATGAACACTGAAGCTTTCTTT. The whole variable domain, filled in from reference TRBV12-5 and TRBJ1-1, reads DARVTQTPRHKVTEMGQEVTMRCQPILGHNTVFWYRQTMMQGLELLAYFRNRAPLDDSGMPKDRFSAEMPDATLATLKIQPSEPRDSAVYFCASGLVVGQGMNTEAFFGQGTRLTVV.